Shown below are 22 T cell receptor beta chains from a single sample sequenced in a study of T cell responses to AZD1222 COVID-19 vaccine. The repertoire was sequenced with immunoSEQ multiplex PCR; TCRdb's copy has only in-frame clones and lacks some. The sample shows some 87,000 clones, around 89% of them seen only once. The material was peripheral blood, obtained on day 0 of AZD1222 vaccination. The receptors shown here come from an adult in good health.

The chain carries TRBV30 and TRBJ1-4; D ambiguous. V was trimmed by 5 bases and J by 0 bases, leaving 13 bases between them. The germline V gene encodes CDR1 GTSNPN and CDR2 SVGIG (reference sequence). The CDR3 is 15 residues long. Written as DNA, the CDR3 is TGTGCCTGGGGACCGGGAGTAACAACTAATGAAAAACTGTTTTTT. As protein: CAWGPGVTTNEKLFF.

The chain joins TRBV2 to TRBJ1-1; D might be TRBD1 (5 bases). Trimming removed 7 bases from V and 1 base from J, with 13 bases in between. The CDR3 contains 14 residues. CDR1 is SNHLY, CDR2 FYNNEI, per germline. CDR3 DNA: TGTGCCAGCATCCGCGTTACAGGGAACACTGAAGCTTTCTTT. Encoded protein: CASIRVTGNTEAFF.

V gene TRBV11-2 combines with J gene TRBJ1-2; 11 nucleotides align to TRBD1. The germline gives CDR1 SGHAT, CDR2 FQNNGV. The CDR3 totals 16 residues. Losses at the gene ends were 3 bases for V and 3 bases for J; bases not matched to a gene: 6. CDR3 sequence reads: CASSFSPGQGDYGYTF. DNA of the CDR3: TGTGCCAGCAGCTTTTCTCCGGGACAGGGGGACTATGGCTACACCTTC.

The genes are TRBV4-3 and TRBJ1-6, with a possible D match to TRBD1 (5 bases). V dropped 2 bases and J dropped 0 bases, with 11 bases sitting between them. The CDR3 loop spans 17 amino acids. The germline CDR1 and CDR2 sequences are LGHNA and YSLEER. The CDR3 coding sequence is TGCGCCAGCAGCCAAAGAGACAGTCGCTCCTATAATTCACCCCTCCACTTT. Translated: CASSQRDSRSYNSPLHF.

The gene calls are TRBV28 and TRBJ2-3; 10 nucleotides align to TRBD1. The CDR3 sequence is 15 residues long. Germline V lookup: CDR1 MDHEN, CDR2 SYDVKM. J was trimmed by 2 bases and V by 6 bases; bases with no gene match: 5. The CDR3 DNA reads TGTGCCAGCAGACGCGGACAGGGGGTCACAGATACGCAGTATTTT. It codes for CASRRGQGVTDTQYF.

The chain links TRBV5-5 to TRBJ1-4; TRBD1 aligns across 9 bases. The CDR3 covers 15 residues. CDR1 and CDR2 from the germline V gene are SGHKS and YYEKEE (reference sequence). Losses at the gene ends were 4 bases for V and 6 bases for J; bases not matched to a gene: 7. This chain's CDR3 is CASSLPGQGYEKLFF. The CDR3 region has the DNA TGTGCCAGCAGCCTCCCGGGACAGGGCTATGAAAAACTGTTTTTT.

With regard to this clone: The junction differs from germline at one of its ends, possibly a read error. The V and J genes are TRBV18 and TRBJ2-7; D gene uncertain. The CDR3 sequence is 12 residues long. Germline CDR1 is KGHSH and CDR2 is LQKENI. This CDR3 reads CASSPPSHEQYF. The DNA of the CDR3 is TGTGCCAGCTCACCCCCCTCCCACGAGCAGTACTTC.

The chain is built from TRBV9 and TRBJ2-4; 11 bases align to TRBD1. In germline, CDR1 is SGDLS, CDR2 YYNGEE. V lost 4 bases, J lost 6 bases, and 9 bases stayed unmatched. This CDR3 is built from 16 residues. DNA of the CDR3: TGTGCCAGCAGCACCGGGACAGGGGGAGATAGAAACATTCAGTACTTC. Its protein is CASSTGTGGDRNIQYF. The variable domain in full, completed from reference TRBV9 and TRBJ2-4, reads DSGVTQTPKHLITATGQRVTLRCSPRSGDLSVYWYQQSLDQGLQFLIQYYNGEERAKGNILERFSAQQFPDLHSELNLSSLELGDSALYFCASSTGTGGDRNIQYFGAGTRLSVL.

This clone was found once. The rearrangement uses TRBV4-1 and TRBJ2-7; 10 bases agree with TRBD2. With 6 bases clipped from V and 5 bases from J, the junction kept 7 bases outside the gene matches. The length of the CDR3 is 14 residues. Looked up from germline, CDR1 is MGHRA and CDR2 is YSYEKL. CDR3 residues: CASRELAGSNEQYF. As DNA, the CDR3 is TGCGCCAGCAGAGAACTAGCGGGAAGTAACGAGCAGTACTTC.

The DNA of the CDR3 is TGTGCCATCAGCGAGCGGCAGGGCACCGGGGAGCTGTTTTTT. Encoded protein: CAISERQGTGELFF. The rearrangement uses TRBV10-3 and TRBJ2-2; tentatively, D is TRBD1 or TRBD2 (5 bases each). V gave up 6 bases and J gave up 4 bases, with 12 bases separating them. Germline CDR1 and CDR2: ENHRY and SYGVKD. The CDR3 sequence is 14 residues long.

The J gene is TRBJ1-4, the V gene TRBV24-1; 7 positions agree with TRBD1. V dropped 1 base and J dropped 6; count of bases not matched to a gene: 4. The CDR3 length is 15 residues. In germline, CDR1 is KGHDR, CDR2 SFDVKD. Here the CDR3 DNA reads TGTGCCACCAGTGATTTCGGCCAGGGGGATGAAAAACTGTTTTTT. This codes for CATSDFGQGDEKLFF.

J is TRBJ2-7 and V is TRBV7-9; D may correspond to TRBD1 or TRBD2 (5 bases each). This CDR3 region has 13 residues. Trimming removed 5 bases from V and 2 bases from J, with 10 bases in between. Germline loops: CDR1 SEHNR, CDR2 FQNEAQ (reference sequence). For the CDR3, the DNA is TGTGCCAGCAGCGCGAGAGGGGCCTACGAGCAGTACTTC. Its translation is CASSARGAYEQYF.

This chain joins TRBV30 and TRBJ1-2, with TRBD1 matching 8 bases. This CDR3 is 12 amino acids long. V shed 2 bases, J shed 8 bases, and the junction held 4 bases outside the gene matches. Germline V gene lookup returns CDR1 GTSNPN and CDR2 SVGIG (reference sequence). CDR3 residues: CAWSSGGAGYTF. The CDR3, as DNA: TGTGCCTGGAGTTCAGGGGGCGCAGGCTACACCTTC.

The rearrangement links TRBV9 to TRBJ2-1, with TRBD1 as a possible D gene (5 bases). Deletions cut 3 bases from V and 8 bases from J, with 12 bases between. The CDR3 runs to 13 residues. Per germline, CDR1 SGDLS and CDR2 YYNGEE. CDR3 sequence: CASSARRGDEQFF. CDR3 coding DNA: TGTGCCAGCAGCGCGCGTAGGGGCGATGAGCAGTTCTTC.

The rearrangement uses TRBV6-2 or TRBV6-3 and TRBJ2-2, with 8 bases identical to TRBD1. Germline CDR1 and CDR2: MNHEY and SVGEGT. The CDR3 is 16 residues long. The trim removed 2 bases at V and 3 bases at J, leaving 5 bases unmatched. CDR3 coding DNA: TGTGCCAGCAGTTACGGCAGGGGGCTCGACACCGGGGAGCTGTTTTTT. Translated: CASSYGRGLDTGELFF.

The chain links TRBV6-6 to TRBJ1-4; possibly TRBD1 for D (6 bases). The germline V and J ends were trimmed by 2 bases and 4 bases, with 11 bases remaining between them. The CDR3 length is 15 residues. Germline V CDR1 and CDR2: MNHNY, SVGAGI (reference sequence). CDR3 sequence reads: CASSYQGQVNEKLFF. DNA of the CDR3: TGTGCCAGCAGTTACCAGGGACAAGTTAATGAAAAACTGTTTTTT.

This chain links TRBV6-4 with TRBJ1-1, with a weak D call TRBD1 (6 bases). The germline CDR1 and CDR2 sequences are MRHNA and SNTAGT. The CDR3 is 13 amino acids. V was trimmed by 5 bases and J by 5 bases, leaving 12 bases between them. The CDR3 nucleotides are TGTGCCAGCAGTAGACAGGCTGAAACTGAAGCTTTCTTT. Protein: CASSRQAETEAFF.

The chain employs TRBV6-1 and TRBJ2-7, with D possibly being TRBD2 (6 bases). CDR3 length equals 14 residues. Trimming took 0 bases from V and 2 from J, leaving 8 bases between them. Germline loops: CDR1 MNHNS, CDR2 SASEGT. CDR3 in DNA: TGTGCCAGCAGTGAAGCTGGAGGGACCTACGAGCAGTACTTC. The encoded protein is CASSEAGGTYEQYF.

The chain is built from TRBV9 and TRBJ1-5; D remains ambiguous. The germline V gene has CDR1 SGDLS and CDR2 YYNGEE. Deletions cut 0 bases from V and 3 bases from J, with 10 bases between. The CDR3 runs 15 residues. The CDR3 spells CASSVESPDNQPQHF. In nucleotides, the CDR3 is TGTGCCAGCAGCGTAGAATCCCCCGACAATCAGCCCCAGCATTTT. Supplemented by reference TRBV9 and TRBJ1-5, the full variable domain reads DSGVTQTPKHLITATGQRVTLRCSPRSGDLSVYWYQQSLDQGLQFLIQYYNGEERAKGNILERFSAQQFPDLHSELNLSSLELGDSALYFCASSVESPDNQPQHFGDGTRLSIL.

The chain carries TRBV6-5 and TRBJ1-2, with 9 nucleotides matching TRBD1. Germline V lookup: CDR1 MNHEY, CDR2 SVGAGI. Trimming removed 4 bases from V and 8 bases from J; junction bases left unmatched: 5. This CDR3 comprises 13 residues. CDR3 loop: CASSSGQGRGYTF. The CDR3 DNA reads TGTGCCAGCAGTTCAGGACAGGGGAGAGGCTACACCTTC.

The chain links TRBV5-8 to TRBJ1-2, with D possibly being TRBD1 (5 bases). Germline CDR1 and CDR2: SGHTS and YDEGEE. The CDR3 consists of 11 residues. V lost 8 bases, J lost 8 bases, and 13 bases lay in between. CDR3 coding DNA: TGTGCCAGTGAGGGACGCTCAGGCTACACCTTC. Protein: CASEGRSGYTF. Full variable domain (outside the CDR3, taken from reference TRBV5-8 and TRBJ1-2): EAGVTQSPTHLIKTRGQQATLRCSPISGHTSVYWYQQALGLGLQFLLWYDEGEERNRGNFPPRFSGRQFPNYSSELNVNALELEDSALYLCASEGRSGYTFGSGTRLTVV.

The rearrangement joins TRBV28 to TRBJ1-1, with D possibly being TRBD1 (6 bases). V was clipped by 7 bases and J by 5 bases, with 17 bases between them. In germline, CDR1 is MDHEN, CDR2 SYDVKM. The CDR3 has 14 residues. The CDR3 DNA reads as TGTGCCAGCACGCCAGGGGTGGGTGGGACTGAAGCTTTCTTT. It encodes CASTPGVGGTEAFF.